This TCR beta chain was sequenced during a study of graft-versus-host responses after intestinal transplantation. Study in general: Each of the recipients got a multivisceral, liver-intestinal, or isolated intestinal transplant. Every one of the recipients received anti-thymocyte globulin induction and afterwards took tacrolimus and steroids for roughly three years.

Comment on this clone: The antigen is unknown. The sample has other DNA sequences that encode this CDR3 too.

The data were produced by immunoSEQ multiplex PCR, yet TCRdb's version contains in-frame clones alone and is incomplete. Altogether some 84,000 clones are present, approximately 78% being singletons, with the ten largest covering 0.75% to 0.85%. Germline CDR1 MNHEY, CDR2 SVGAGI. V lost 0 bases, J lost 2 bases, and 3 bases stayed unmatched. CDR3 size: 15 residues. General study findings and limits: Some patients had graft-donor T cell macrochimerism, and their allografts showed high graft-versus-host to host-versus-graft clonal ratios.

V is TRBV6-5 and J is TRBJ2-7; 8 bases map to TRBD1. The input for sequencing was unstimulated CD4+ T cells sorted from spleen or lymph node cells, taken before intestinal transplant. The receptor was isolated from a human donor who received an intestinal transplant. The CDR3 spells CASSYSRQGTYEQYF. CDR3 nucleotide sequence: TGTGCCAGCAGTTACTCGAGACAGGGGACCTACGAGCAGTACTTC.